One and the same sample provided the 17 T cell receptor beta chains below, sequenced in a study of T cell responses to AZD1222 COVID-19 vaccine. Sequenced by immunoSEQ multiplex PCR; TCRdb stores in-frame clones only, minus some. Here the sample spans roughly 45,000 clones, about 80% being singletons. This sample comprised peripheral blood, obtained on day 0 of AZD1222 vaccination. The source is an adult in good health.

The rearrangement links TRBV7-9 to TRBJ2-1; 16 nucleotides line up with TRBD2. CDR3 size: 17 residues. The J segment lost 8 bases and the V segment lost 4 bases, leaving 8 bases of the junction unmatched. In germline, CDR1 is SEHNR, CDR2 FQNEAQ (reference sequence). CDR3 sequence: CASSSGTSGGAFYEQFF. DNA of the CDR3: TGTGCCAGCAGCTCAGGGACTAGCGGGGGGGCTTTTTATGAGCAGTTCTTC. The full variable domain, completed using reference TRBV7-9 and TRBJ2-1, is DTGVSQNPRHKITKRGQNVTFRCDPISEHNRLYWYRQTLGQGPEFLTYFQNEAQLEKSRLLSDRFSAERPKGSFSTLEIQRTEQGDSAMYLCASSSGTSGGAFYEQFFGPGTRLTVL.

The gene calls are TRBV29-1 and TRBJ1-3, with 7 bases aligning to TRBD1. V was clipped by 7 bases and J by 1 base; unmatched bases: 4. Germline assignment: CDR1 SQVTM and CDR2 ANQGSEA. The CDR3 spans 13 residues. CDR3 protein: CSARQGSGNTIYF. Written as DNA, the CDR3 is TGCAGCGCACGACAGGGTTCTGGAAACACCATATATTTT.

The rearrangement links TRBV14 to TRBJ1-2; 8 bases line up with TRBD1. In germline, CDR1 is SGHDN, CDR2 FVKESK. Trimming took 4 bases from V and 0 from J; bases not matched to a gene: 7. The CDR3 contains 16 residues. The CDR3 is CASSPGTGPSNYGYTF. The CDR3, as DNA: TGTGCCAGCAGCCCCGGGACAGGCCCCTCTAACTATGGCTACACCTTC.

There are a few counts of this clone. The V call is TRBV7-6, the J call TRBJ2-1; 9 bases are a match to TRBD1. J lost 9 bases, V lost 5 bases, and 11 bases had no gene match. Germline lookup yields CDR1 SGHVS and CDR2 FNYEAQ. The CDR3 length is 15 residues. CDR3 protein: CASSQAGTGSGEQFF. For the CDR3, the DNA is TGTGCCAGCAGCCAGGCTGGGACAGGGAGCGGTGAGCAGTTCTTC.

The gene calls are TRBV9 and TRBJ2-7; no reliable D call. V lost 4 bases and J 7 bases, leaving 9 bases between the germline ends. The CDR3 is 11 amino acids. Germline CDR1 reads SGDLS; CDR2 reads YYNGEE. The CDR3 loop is CASSPGKEQYF. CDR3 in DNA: TGTGCCAGCAGCCCCGGCAAGGAGCAGTACTTC.

CDR3 coding DNA: TGTGCCAGCAGCTTAAGGGGTGCAGAAAACACTGAAGCTTTCTTT. It translates to CASSLRGAENTEAFF. The chain links TRBV7-8 to TRBJ1-1; D perhaps matches TRBD1 (5 bases). With 2 bases removed from V and 2 bases from J, the gap between germline ends came to 12 bases. Germline lookup yields CDR1 SGHVS and CDR2 FQNEAQ. CDR3 length equals 15 residues.

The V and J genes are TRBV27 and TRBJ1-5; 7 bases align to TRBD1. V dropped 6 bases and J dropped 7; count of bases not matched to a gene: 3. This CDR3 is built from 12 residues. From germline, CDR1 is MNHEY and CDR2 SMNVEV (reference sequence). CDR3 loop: CASRTGKQPQHF. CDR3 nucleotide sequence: TGTGCCAGCAGGACAGGGAAACAGCCCCAGCATTTT.

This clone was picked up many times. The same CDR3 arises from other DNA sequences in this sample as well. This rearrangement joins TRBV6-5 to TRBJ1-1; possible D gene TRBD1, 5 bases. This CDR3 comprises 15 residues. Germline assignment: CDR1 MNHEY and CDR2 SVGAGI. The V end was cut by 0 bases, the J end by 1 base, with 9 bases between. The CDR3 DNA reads TGTGCCAGCAGTTACTCGAGGGGCGGGAACACTGAAGCTTTCTTT. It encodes CASSYSRGGNTEAFF.

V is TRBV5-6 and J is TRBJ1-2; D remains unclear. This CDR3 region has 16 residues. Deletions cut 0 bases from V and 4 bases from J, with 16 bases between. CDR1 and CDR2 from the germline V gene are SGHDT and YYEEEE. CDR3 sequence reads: CASSLVSDSSGYGYTF. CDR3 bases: TGTGCCAGCAGCTTGGTGTCGGATAGTAGTGGCTATGGCTACACCTTC.

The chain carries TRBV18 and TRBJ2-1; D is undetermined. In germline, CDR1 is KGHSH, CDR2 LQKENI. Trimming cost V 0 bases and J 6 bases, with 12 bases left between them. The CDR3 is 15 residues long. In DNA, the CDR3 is TGTGCCAGCTCACCACCAGGTTCCCGAGTCAATGAGCAGTTCTTC. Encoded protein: CASSPPGSRVNEQFF.

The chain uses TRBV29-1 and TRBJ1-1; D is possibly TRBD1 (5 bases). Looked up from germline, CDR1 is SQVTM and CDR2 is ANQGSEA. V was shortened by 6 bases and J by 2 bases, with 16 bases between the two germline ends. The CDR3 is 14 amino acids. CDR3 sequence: CSVAITRDNTEAFF. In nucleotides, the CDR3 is TGCAGCGTCGCCATAACCAGGGACAACACTGAAGCTTTCTTT.

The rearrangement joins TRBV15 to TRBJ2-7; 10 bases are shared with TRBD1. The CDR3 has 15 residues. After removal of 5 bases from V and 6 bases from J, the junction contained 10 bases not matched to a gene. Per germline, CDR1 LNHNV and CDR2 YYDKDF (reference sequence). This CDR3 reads CATSLRAGTGAEQYF. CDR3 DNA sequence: TGTGCCACCAGCCTAAGGGCCGGGACAGGGGCCGAGCAGTACTTC.

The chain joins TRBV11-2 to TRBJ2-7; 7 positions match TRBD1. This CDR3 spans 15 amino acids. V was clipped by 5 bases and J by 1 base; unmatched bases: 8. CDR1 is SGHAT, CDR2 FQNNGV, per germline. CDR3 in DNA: TGTGCCAGCAGCCCGGGACAGTTTATGTCCTACGAGCAGTACGTC. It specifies CASSPGQFMSYEQYV.

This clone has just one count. The CDR3 sequence: CASSRDGLNTEAFF. CDR3 nucleotides: TGCGCCAGCAGCCGCGACGGATTGAACACTGAAGCTTTCTTT. The chain joins TRBV5-1 to TRBJ1-1; D unresolved. This CDR3 comprises 14 residues. Germline V CDR1 and CDR2: SGHRS, YFSETQ. The ends were cut back, 4 bases at V and 0 bases at J, with 10 bases in the middle. Combining the CDR3 with reference TRBV5-1 and TRBJ1-1 gives the whole variable domain KAGVTQTPRYLIKTRGQQVTLSCSPISGHRSVSWYQQTPGQGLQFLFEYFSETQRNKGNFPGRFSGRQFSNSRSEMNVSTLELGDSALYLCASSRDGLNTEAFFGQGTRLTVV.

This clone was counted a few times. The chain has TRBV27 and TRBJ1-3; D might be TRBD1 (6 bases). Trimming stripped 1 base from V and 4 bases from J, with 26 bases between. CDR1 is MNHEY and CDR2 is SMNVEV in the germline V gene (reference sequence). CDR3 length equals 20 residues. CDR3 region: CASSLFPVLGGLRGGNTIYF. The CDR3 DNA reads TGTGCCAGCAGTTTATTTCCTGTCCTCGGGGGGCTCCGGGGCGGAAACACCATATATTTT.

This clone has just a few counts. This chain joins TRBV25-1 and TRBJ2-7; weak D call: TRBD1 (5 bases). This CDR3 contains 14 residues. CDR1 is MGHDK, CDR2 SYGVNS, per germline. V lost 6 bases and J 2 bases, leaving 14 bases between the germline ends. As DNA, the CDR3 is TGTGCCAGCAGCCCCCAGGACATCGCCTACGAGCAGTACTTC. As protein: CASSPQDIAYEQYF.

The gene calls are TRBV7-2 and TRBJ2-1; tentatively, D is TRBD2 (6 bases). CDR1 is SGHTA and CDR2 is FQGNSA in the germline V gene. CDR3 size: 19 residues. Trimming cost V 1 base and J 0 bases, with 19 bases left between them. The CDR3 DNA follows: TGTGCCAGCAGCTTAGTCAGACCCCTAGCGTCGAGCTCCTACAATGAGCAGTTCTTC. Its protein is CASSLVRPLASSSYNEQFF.